Included here is one TCR beta chain sequence, with context. Its antigen is still unknown. No much larger clone is present one base from it, and per-base qualities are unavailable. The sample comes from a study of CD8+ T cells in alopecia areata (dated by TCRdb to 2016 to 2019). For the study in its entirety: The treated patients took part in an open-label pilot trial in which moderate-to-severe alopecia areata was treated with oral tofacitinib at 5 to 10 mg twice daily. Scalp clonality was compared among normal scalp (n=4), patchy alopecia areata scalp (n=8), and alopecia totalis/universalis scalp (n=8). To study T cell clonal expansion in alopecia areata, the researchers applied high-throughput TCRbeta sequencing to both the C3H/HeJ mouse model and human patients. Patients on tofacitinib were biopsied at baseline and after 4 and 24 weeks of treatment, and several of the patients also had a later scalp biopsy. In treated patients, disease severity was measured using the SALT score, which gives the percentage of scalp surface area affected. Tofacitinib was given for 6 to 18 months, followed by 6 months of follow-up off drug to assess delayed response and recurrence. RNA was obtained with the PAXgene miRNA kit for fixed scalp, the miRNeasy kit for PBMCs, and the RNeasy kit for mouse skin. TCRbeta CDR3 regions were amplified by immunoSEQ multiplex PCR with 35 Vbeta forward and 13 Jbeta reverse primers. On the human side, TCRbeta sequencing was run on scalp tissue and on sorted CD4+ and CD8+ peripheral blood T cells from healthy controls and from alopecia areata patients with either patchy or totalis/universalis disease. Study-wide conclusions, independent of this receptor: Shared TCR sequences between patients were less evident than in mice, which may be partly attributable to HLA diversity in the patient population. Many expanded lesional clones persisted in scalp and blood during tofacitinib treatment, which may partly explain relapse after stopping treatment. Resident alphabeta T cells in normal human skin are also sequenced, complicating scalp TCR repertoire analysis, unlike mouse skin dominated by gammadelta T cells. Scalp clonality and the number of expanded CD8+ clones among the top 100 scalp clones were significantly decreased by tofacitinib. Compared with normal scalp, lesional scalp, particularly in alopecia totalis/universalis, had higher clonality and more expanded CD8+ clones, which suggests antigenic drive. Because the treated cohort was small and had only one nonresponder, larger studies are needed to examine links between baseline CD8+ expansion and response.

Library method: the immunoSEQ multiplex PCR assay. For TCR sequencing, RNA was extracted from every sample and reverse transcribed into cDNA to serve as template. SuperScript III was used for first-strand cDNA synthesis, primed with a 2:1 mix of oligo-dT and random hexamers. A synthetic immune receptor repertoire was used to assess amplification bias, and residual bias was removed computationally. The authors' pipeline ran thus. Raw reads were preprocessed to remove errors, and CDR3 was defined by IMGT conventions from the conserved cysteine to phenylalanine. Clonality was computed as 1 minus the Shannon entropy, with the entropy normalized by log2 of the number of productive unique TCRs. Scalp TCRbeta sequences were cross-referenced with sorted blood CD4 and CD8 repertoires so that the CD4 or CD8 identity of scalp clones could be inferred. Here the immuneACCESS table is served through TCRdb, limited to in-frame sequences with V and J called. Missing clones are a known gap in these copies; in checked studies unresolved V genes cover under half, and the rest lacks a known reason. V and J calls and clone size are copied from that table; D and trimming were computed from the DNA. In all, the sample holds about 88,000 clones, and roughly 47% of those were seen once. 18% of the sample belongs to the ten largest clones.

The germline V gene sets CDR1 to MGHDK and CDR2 to SYGVNS. The CDR3 spans 13 residues, from the cysteine through the phenylalanine. Only CDR3 DNA remains: 39 bases, in frame from the first base. V drops 7 bases and J drops 12 bases, leaving 19 bases in between. Reading the label with the study, this specimen's time point is: roughly 24 weeks on oral tofacitinib. The treatment or condition label, as the study defines it: oral pan-JAK inhibitor, 5-10 mg twice daily. Lesional scalp punch biopsies and peripheral blood were collected from alopecia areata patients. PBMCs were isolated by density centrifugation and stained for CD3, CD4 and CD8, after which CD4+ and CD8+ T cells were sorted on a FACSAria.

The material was CD8+ T cells sorted from blood, obtained at week 24, from a patient treated with tofacitinib. Recombination joined TRBV25-1 with TRBJ2-1; the D gene is perhaps TRBD1, on 6 matching bases. This clonotype originated in a human donor with alopecia areata. The CDR3: CASMTLRGIGQFF. The sequenced DNA: TGTGCCAGCATGACCCTCAGGGGTATAGGGCAGTTCTTC.